The 31 T cell receptor beta chains below come from one sample, sequenced in a study of cytomegalovirus exposure and HLA in healthy donors. Vbeta (60) and Jbeta (13) primers were used in the PCR. Only in-frame clones appear in the TCRdb table, and some are missing; sequencing was by immunoSEQ multiplex PCR. The data contain roughly 150,000 clones, 80% to 90% of them singletons. Source material: PBMCs. The receptors shown here come from a man aged 30 to 39 in good health and CMV-seropositive.

The chain employs TRBV9 and TRBJ1-2; weak D call: TRBD1 (5 bases). Trimming pared 0 bases from V and 4 bases from J, leaving 13 bases between. Germline V gives CDR1 SGDLS, CDR2 YYNGEE. The CDR3 covers 15 residues. The CDR3 region is CASSVGGVPSYGYTF. The CDR3 DNA reads as TGTGCCAGCAGCGTAGGGGGGGTCCCGTCCTATGGCTACACCTTC.

The chain is built from TRBV4-3 and TRBJ2-1; D uncertain. Germline-derived CDR1 and CDR2 are LGHNA and YSLEER. The CDR3 spans 15 residues. V lost 0 bases and J 4 bases, leaving 10 bases between the germline ends. Here the CDR3 reads CASSQDVAEYNEQFF. The CDR3 DNA sequence: TGCGCCAGCAGCCAAGATGTAGCTGAGTACAATGAGCAGTTCTTC.

This sequence joins TRBV4-1 and TRBJ1-1; no firm D call. The germline V gene has CDR1 MGHRA and CDR2 YSYEKL. The CDR3 runs 13 residues. Trimming stripped 2 bases from V and 4 bases from J, with 8 bases between. This CDR3 is CASSQSEFTEAFF. CDR3 sequence (DNA): TGCGCCAGCAGCCAATCGGAGTTCACTGAAGCTTTCTTT.

This clone was observed a single time. The V and J genes are TRBV18 and TRBJ2-1; TRBD2 might be the D (5 bases). The length of the CDR3 is 16 residues. Per germline, CDR1 KGHSH and CDR2 LQKENI. V shed 4 bases and J shed 0 bases, with 13 bases lying between them. CDR3 DNA: TGTGCCAGCTCACGGGAAGGGAGCCCCTCCTACAATGAGCAGTTCTTC. It encodes CASSREGSPSYNEQFF.

This clone was observed a single time. The J gene is TRBJ1-1, the V gene TRBV7-2; 12 nucleotides agree with TRBD1. Germline assignment: CDR1 SGHTA and CDR2 FQGNSA. With V trimmed by 5 bases and J by 4 bases, 5 bases remained unmatched. The CDR3 consists of 15 residues. The CDR3 region is CASSRDRGQATEAFF. CDR3 DNA sequence: TGTGCCAGCAGCAGGGACAGGGGGCAGGCCACTGAAGCTTTCTTT.

J is TRBJ1-5 and V is TRBV7-2, with D maybe TRBD1 (5 bases). Germline lookup yields CDR1 SGHTA and CDR2 FQGNSA. This CDR3 has 14 residues. V dropped 2 bases and J dropped 5 bases, with 10 bases sitting between them. The CDR3 reads CASSLTVGDQPQHF. In nucleotides, the CDR3 is TGTGCCAGCAGCTTAACAGTAGGGGATCAGCCCCAGCATTTT.

This rearrangement joins TRBV11-2 to TRBJ2-1, with D perhaps matching TRBD1 (5 bases). Germline V CDR1 and CDR2: SGHAT, FQNNGV. Trimming pared 5 bases from V and 4 bases from J, leaving 27 bases between. The CDR3 totals 19 residues. The CDR3 sequence is CASSPLLGLGRVEYNEQFF. The CDR3 DNA sequence: TGTGCCAGCAGCCCACTCCTGGGGCTGGGCAGGGTTGAATACAATGAGCAGTTCTTC.

V usage is TRBV7-9 and J usage is TRBJ2-1, with TRBD2 matching 10 bases. This CDR3 has 15 residues. Trimming removed 6 bases from V and 7 bases from J; junction bases left unmatched: 9. The germline CDR1 and CDR2 sequences are SEHNR and FQNEAQ (reference sequence). This chain's CDR3 is CASRDLAGEYNEQFF. In DNA form, the CDR3 reads TGTGCCAGCAGGGACCTAGCGGGAGAATATAATGAGCAGTTCTTC.

The V and J genes are TRBV19 and TRBJ2-2; TRBD1 aligns across 12 bases. Trimming cost V 6 bases and J 7 bases; bases outside gene matches: 6. The germline gives CDR1 LNHDA, CDR2 SQIVND (reference sequence). The CDR3 contains 15 residues. Here the CDR3 DNA reads TGTGCCAGTAGGTCGGGACAGGGGGCCAACGGGGAGCTGTTTTTT. Translated, it gives CASRSGQGANGELFF.

The CDR3, as DNA: TGCGCCAGCAGCTTGGAGCTGAACACCGGGGAGCTGTTTTTT. It yields the protein CASSLELNTGELFF. The chain recombines TRBV5-1 with TRBJ2-2; no firm D call. CDR1 and CDR2 from the germline V gene are SGHRS and YFSETQ. V was cut by 0 bases and J by 1 base, with 4 bases left in between. This CDR3 is 14 amino acids long.

V usage is TRBV15 and J usage is TRBJ2-1; TRBD2 matches 10 bases. J gave up 7 bases and V 0 bases, and 12 bases lay outside the gene matches. The germline V gene encodes CDR1 LNHNV and CDR2 YYDKDF (reference sequence). The CDR3 contains 18 residues. The DNA for the CDR3 is TGTGCCACCAGCAGAGATCTCCTTCTAGCGGGAGTACGGAATGAGCAGTTCTTC. Translation gives CATSRDLLLAGVRNEQFF.

The chain recombines TRBV9 with TRBJ1-4, with 8 bases aligning to TRBD1. Trimming took 4 bases from V and 8 from J; bases not matched to a gene: 10. This CDR3 is 15 amino acids long. Germline CDR1 SGDLS, CDR2 YYNGEE. In nucleotides, the CDR3 is TGTGCCAGCAGCATCCGGACAGGGTCGAGCGAAAAACTGTTTTTT. Translating gives CASSIRTGSSEKLFF.

J is TRBJ2-2 and V is TRBV9, with 16 bases lining up with TRBD2. Germline CDR1 reads SGDLS; CDR2 reads YYNGEE. V lost 3 bases, J lost 6 bases, and 5 bases stayed unmatched. The CDR3 is made up of 17 amino acids. Here the CDR3 DNA reads TGTGCCAGCAGCGAGGGACTAGCGGGAGGGTCCCCCGGGGAGCTGTTTTTT. It codes for CASSEGLAGGSPGELFF. Combining the CDR3 with reference TRBV9 and TRBJ2-2 gives the whole variable domain DSGVTQTPKHLITATGQRVTLRCSPRSGDLSVYWYQQSLDQGLQFLIQYYNGEERAKGNILERFSAQQFPDLHSELNLSSLELGDSALYFCASSEGLAGGSPGELFFGEGSRLTVL.

The chain is built from TRBV6-9 and TRBJ2-2, with 12 bases aligning to TRBD2. CDR1 and CDR2 from the germline V gene are MNHGY and SVAAGI. After removal of 7 bases from V and 0 bases from J, the junction contained 6 bases not matched to a gene. The CDR3 contains 17 residues. As DNA, the CDR3 is TGTGCCAGCAATAGGACTAGCGGGGATTCGAACACCGGGGAGCTGTTTTTT. The encoded protein is CASNRTSGDSNTGELFF.

This clone appeared a few times. This chain connects TRBV6-1 to TRBJ2-5; 8 positions agree with TRBD1. The J call is doubtful: the DNA matches TRBJ2-7 better. Germline CDR1 is MNHNS and CDR2 is SASEGT. The CDR3 runs to 15 residues. CDR3 sequence (DNA): TGTGCCAGCAGTGAAAGCCCGGACAGGGTCCGCGAGCAGTACTTC. Its translation is CASSESPDRVREQYF.

V gene TRBV28 combines with J gene TRBJ2-1, with TRBD2 matching 10 bases. Looked up from germline, CDR1 is MDHEN and CDR2 is SYDVKM. The V gene end was trimmed by 11 bases and the J gene end by 3 bases; junction bases not matched to a gene: 4. The CDR3 loop spans 13 amino acids. CDR3 protein: CAGRTSGYNEQFF. CDR3 DNA sequence: TGTGCCGGACGGACTAGCGGCTACAATGAGCAGTTCTTC.

V is TRBV4-3 and J is TRBJ2-5; maybe TRBD2 (6 bases). TRBJ2-7 explains the end of the DNA better; the J call may be wrong. Germline V gene sequence: CDR1 LGHNA, CDR2 YSLEER. This CDR3 spans 19 amino acids. CDR3 amino acids: CASSQEIGGRDGGYYEQYF. For the CDR3, the DNA is TGCGCCAGCAGCCAAGAGATCGGAGGCCGCGATGGGGGGTACTACGAGCAGTACTTC.

The chain links TRBV27 to TRBJ2-7, with 8 bases lining up with TRBD2. The junction had 6 bases not matched to a gene; V was cut back by 2 bases and J by 3 bases. The CDR3 runs 15 residues. Germline V lookup: CDR1 MNHEY, CDR2 SMNVEV (reference sequence). CDR3 DNA sequence: TGTGCCAGCAGTTTAAGCGGGAGTTCAAACTACGAGCAGTACTTC. Its translation: CASSLSGSSNYEQYF.

CDR3 amino acids: CAWRFPPGQGYEQYF. For the CDR3, the DNA is TGTGCCTGGAGGTTCCCCCCTGGACAGGGCTACGAGCAGTACTTC. V usage is TRBV30 and J usage is TRBJ2-7; 8 bases align to TRBD1. The V gene's germline CDR1 is GTSNPN and CDR2 SVGIG (reference sequence). The CDR3 consists of 15 residues. The ends lost 3 bases at V and 3 bases at J; junction bases unmatched: 10.

The chain uses TRBV11-2 and TRBJ2-5; TRBD2 matches at 8 bases. The CDR3 consists of 17 residues. CDR1 is SGHAT, CDR2 FQNNGV, per germline. V lost 4 bases to trimming and J lost 3 bases; unmatched junction nucleotides: 13. The CDR3 loop is CASSSRGLGAGKETQYF. CDR3 in DNA: TGTGCCAGCAGCTCCCGGGGACTAGGAGCGGGAAAAGAGACCCAGTACTTC.

This clone was detected ten times or more. J is TRBJ2-7 and V is TRBV7-9; 10 nucleotides match TRBD2. The junction had 7 bases not matched to a gene; V was cut back by 8 bases and J by 3 bases. Germline assignment: CDR1 SEHNR and CDR2 FQNEAQ (reference sequence). This CDR3 spans 14 amino acids. CDR3 residues: CASGLAGVDYEQYF. The CDR3 region has the DNA TGTGCCAGCGGGCTAGCGGGAGTAGACTACGAGCAGTACTTC.

This clone is a singleton in its sample. The rearrangement links TRBV18 to TRBJ2-3; tentatively, D is TRBD1 (6 bases). Per the germline V gene, CDR1 is KGHSH and CDR2 is LQKENI. The CDR3 contains 17 residues. Trimming stripped 0 bases from V and 2 bases from J, with 15 bases between. CDR3 loop: CASSPPVGQGITDTQYF. The CDR3 DNA reads as TGTGCCAGCTCACCACCTGTGGGGCAGGGGATCACAGATACGCAGTATTTT.

The rearrangement joins TRBV4-1 to TRBJ2-1, with D possibly matching TRBD2 (6 bases). Germline V lookup: CDR1 MGHRA, CDR2 YSYEKL. Between the trimmed V and J ends, which lost 0 bases and 7 bases, there was a span of 22 bases. The CDR3 runs 18 residues. CDR3 DNA sequence: TGCGCCAGCAGCCAAGACCGCTCTAGCGCACCCGGCGGGAATGAGCAGTTCTTC. This gives the protein CASSQDRSSAPGGNEQFF.

This clone was recorded a few times. This sequence joins TRBV6-5 and TRBJ2-7; tentative D call: TRBD2 (5 bases). This CDR3 contains 15 residues. Germline values: CDR1 MNHEY, CDR2 SVGAGI. With 2 bases removed from V and 5 bases from J, the gap between germline ends came to 16 bases. This chain's CDR3 is CASSYLEGTKDEQYF. CDR3 DNA sequence: TGTGCCAGCAGTTACCTCGAGGGTACGAAGGACGAGCAGTACTTC.

DNA of the CDR3: TGTGCCAGCAGCTCTATCGGCGGAGGGGACTATGAGCAGTTCTTC. The encoded protein is CASSSIGGGDYEQFF. The genes are TRBV7-9 and TRBJ2-1, with a tentative D call TRBD2 (6 bases). V lost 4 bases and J lost 8, with 18 bases in between. This CDR3 has 15 residues. In germline, CDR1 is SEHNR, CDR2 FQNEAQ (reference sequence). The whole variable domain, filled in from reference TRBV7-9 and TRBJ2-1, reads DTGVSQNPRHKITKRGQNVTFRCDPISEHNRLYWYRQTLGQGPEFLTYFQNEAQLEKSRLLSDRFSAERPKGSFSTLEIQRTEQGDSAMYLCASSSIGGGDYEQFFGPGTRLTVL.

V is TRBV9 and J is TRBJ2-1; 13 bases align to TRBD2. The CDR3 is 15 amino acids. The germline gives CDR1 SGDLS, CDR2 YYNGEE. Losses at the gene ends were 7 bases for V and 6 bases for J; bases not matched to a gene: 7. The CDR3 bases are TGTGCCAGCGGGGGAGGGACTAGCGGGATCAATGAGCAGTTCTTC. It codes for CASGGGTSGINEQFF.

The V and J genes are TRBV5-8 and TRBJ2-2, with TRBD2 matching over 14 bases. CDR3 length: 17 amino acids. Unmatched junction bases numbered 7, after V lost 4 bases and J lost 5 bases. CDR1 SGHTS and CDR2 YDEGEE come from the germline V gene. The CDR3 is CASSPGTSGGLTGELFF. The CDR3, as DNA: TGTGCCAGCAGCCCGGGGACTAGCGGGGGACTAACCGGGGAGCTGTTTTTT.

In its sample, this clone was seen a few times. The V and J genes are TRBV6-5 and TRBJ1-1; TRBD1 is a possible D gene (6 bases). Germline loops: CDR1 MNHEY, CDR2 SVGAGI. Trimming took off 7 bases at V and 3 bases at J, with 15 bases between the two ends. The CDR3 sequence is 14 residues long. The CDR3 DNA sequence: TGTGCCAGCATGTATGGGGAGGGGGACACTGAAGCTTTCTTT. It yields the protein CASMYGEGDTEAFF.

This clone was recorded a few times. V and J are TRBV5-4 and TRBJ1-1; D might be TRBD1 (5 bases). V lost 2 bases, J lost 7 bases, and 12 bases lay in between. The germline V gene encodes CDR1 SGHNT and CDR2 YYREEE (reference sequence). The CDR3 length is 13 residues. The CDR3: CASSFKGAGEAFF. As DNA, the CDR3 is TGTGCCAGCAGCTTTAAAGGGGCTGGTGAAGCTTTCTTT.

This clone showed up just once. This chain connects TRBV27 to TRBJ2-1, with 9 nucleotides matching TRBD2. Germline V CDR1 and CDR2: MNHEY, SMNVEV (reference sequence). With V trimmed by 2 bases and J by 4 bases, 0 bases remained unmatched. The length of the CDR3 is 14 residues. The CDR3 nucleotides read TGTGCCAGCAGTTTACTAGCGGGGTACAATGAGCAGTTCTTC. It is translated as CASSLLAGYNEQFF.

This clone came up a few times. The chain has TRBV6-1 and TRBJ2-7, with D possibly being TRBD1 (5 bases). The ends were cut back, 3 bases at V and 11 bases at J, with 11 bases in the middle. CDR3 length equals 11 residues. Looked up from germline, CDR1 is MNHNS and CDR2 is SASEGT. CDR3 nucleotide sequence: TGTGCCAGCAGTGATTTCGACAGAGAGTACTTC. Encoded protein: CASSDFDREYF.